There are many counts of the clone carrying this T cell receptor (beta chain). Its matching antigen is unknown. The sample originates from a study of T-cell reconstitution after alpha-beta-depleted transplantation in children. Findings and caveats of the study: One year after transplant, T-cell counts and diversity came mostly from newly produced T cells. At day 60, the high TCRbeta diversity found in some patients originated from recipient T cells and thymic progenitors that had survived.

J gave up 5 bases and V 1 base, and 7 bases lay outside the gene matches. In germline, CDR1 is SGHVS, CDR2 FQNEAQ. The CDR3 totals 15 residues. For TCRbeta, the library was prepared with unique molecular identifiers. Each CDR3 protein gets one entry after TCRdb re-called the PCR reads with MiXCR. The sample records 700,000 to 950,000 distinct CDR3 sequences, approximately 15% being singletons. This receptor was identified in a male patient under 18 who had a stem cell transplant for acute lymphoblastic leukemia, so the T cells may come from the graft donor. The sample was PBMCs, mostly from graft donor cells, taken 360 days after TCRalphabeta/CD19-depleted stem cell transplant. The V call is TRBV7-8, the J call TRBJ2-5; TRBD1 aligns across 7 bases. CDR3 loop: CASSLGHRGRETQYF. For the CDR3, the DNA is TGTGCCAGCAGCTTAGGTCACAGGGGCAGGGAGACCCAGTACTTC.